The TCR beta chain under discussion was sequenced for a study of cytomegalovirus exposure and HLA in healthy donors. Whole-study context: A later analysis reported the 100 to 150 validation repertoires used the same platform as the approximately 700 first-cohort repertoires. Whole-study findings and limits: The CMV antigen specificity of a few CMV-associated chains was confirmed through in vitro analysis.

The ends lost 6 bases at V and 6 bases at J; junction bases unmatched: 10. There are 14 residues in the CDR3. Looked up from germline, CDR1 is MDHEN and CDR2 is SYDVKM. Profiling relied on immunoSEQ multiplex PCR, and the TCRdb table lists in-frame clones only, not all of them. The table records about 240,000 clones, about 86% of them present only once. Regarding this clone: Antigen unknown.

The sample taken for sequencing was PBMCs. The chain recombines TRBV28 with TRBJ2-7, with 8 bases identical to TRBD1. The clonotype was recovered from a man between 18 and 29 years old in good health and CMV-seronegative. The CDR3 sequence: CASRLGQGASEQYF. For the CDR3, the DNA is TGTGCCAGCAGGTTGGGGCAGGGGGCGAGCGAGCAGTACTTC.